This T cell receptor (beta chain) comes out of a study of blood T cell repertoires in COVID-19. Data came from immunoSEQ multiplex PCR; TCRdb stores just in-frame clones and leaves some out. This sample yields roughly 370,000 clones, of which 80% to 90% are seen a single time; approximately 9.3% belongs to the top ten. CDR1 MDHEN and CDR2 SYDVKM come from the germline V gene. The CDR3 spans 16 residues. J gave up 5 bases and V 2 bases, and 11 bases lay outside the gene matches. The chain recombines TRBV28 with TRBJ1-2; 7 bases align to TRBD1. The TCR originated in a woman between 50 and 59 years old who had recovered from COVID-19. Sequencing was done on a sample of PBMCs or T cells enriched from blood (not recorded which). CDR3 DNA: TGTGCCAGCAGTTTAGGCCCACCGGACAGGCGGTATGGCTACACCTTC. Translation: CASSLGPPDRRYGYTF.